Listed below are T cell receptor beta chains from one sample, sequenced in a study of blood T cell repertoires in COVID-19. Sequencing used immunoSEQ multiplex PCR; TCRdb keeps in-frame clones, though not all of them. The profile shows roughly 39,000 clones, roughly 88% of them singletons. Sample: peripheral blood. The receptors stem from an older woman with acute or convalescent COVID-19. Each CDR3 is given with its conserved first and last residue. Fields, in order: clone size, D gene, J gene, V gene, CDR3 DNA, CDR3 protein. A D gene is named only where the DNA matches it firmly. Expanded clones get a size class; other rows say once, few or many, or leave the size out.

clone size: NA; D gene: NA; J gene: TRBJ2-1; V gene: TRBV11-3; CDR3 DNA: TGTGCCAGCAGCCTGGTGTCGGATGAGCAGTTCTTC; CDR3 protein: CASSLVSDEQFF
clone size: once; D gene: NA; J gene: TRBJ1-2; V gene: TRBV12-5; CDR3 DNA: TGTGCTAGTGGTTTGGGGGGAGGATACGGCTACACCTTC; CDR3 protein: CASGLGGGYGYTF
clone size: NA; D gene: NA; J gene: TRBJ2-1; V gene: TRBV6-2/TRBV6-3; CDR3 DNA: TGTGCCAGCAGTCACGGTCTCCGTGGTGAGCAGTTCTTC; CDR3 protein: CASSHGLRGEQFF
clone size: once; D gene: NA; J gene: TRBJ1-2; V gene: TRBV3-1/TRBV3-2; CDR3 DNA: TGTGCCAGTCAGCCGTTAGGCGGGGGCTATGGCTACACCTTC; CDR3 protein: CASQPLGGGYGYTF
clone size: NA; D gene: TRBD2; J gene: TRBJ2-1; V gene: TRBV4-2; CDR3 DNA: TGTGCCAGCAGCCAGCACCTTAGCGGGAGGTTCAATGAGCAGTTCTTC; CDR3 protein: CASSQHLSGRFNEQFF
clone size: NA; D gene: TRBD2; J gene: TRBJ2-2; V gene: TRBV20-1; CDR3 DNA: TGCAGTGCTAGTGGGACTAGAGTCGGCGCCGGGGAGCTGTTTTTT; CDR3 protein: CSASGTRVGAGELFF
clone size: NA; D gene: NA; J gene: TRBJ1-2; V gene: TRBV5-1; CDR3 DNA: TGCGCCAGCAGCGAACTGGGGGGATCTTCTAACTATGGCTACACCTTC; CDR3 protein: CASSELGGSSNYGYTF
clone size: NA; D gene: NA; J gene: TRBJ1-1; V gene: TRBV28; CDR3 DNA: TGTGCCAGCAGCGTCCATGGGGGCGGAAGGACTGAAGCTTTCTTT; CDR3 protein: CASSVHGGGRTEAFF
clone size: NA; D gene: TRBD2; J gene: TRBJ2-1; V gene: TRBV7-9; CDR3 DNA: TGTGCCAGCAGCCCCCCTTTCCGGAGCGGGATGTACAATGAGCAGTTCTTC; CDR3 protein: CASSPPFRSGMYNEQFF
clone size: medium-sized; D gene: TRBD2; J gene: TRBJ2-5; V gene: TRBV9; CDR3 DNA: TGTGCCAGCAGCCCATACGGGGGGTCCGAGACCCAGTACTTC; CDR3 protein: CASSPYGGSETQYF
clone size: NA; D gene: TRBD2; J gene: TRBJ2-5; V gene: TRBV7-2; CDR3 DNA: TGTGCCAGCAGCTACCAGGGACTAGTAAATTCTGAGACCCAGTACTTC; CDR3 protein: CASSYQGLVNSETQYF
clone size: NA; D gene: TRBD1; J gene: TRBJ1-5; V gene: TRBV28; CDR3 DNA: TGTGCCAGCAGTGGTTATCCCTTCTTACAGGGGGATAATCAGCCCCAGCATTTT; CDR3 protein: CASSGYPFLQGDNQPQHF
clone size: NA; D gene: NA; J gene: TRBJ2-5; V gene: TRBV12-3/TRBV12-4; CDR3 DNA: TGTGCCAGCAGTACAGGGTGGGAGACCCAGTACTTC; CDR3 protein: CASSTGWETQYF
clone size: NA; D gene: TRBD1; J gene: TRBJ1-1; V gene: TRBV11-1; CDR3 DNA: TGTGCCAGCAGCTATCCCGGACAGGGCGCTGAAGCTTTCTTT; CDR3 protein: CASSYPGQGAEAFF
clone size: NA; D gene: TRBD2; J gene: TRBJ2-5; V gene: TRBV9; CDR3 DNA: TGTGCCAGCAGCATAGGGACTAGCGGGACGCAAGAGACCCAGTACTTC; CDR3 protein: CASSIGTSGTQETQYF
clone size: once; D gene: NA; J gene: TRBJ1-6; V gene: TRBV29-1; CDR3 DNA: TGCGGGGTAAGATCAGGGACTTTGAATAATTCACCCCTCCACTTT; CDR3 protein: CGVRSGTLNNSPLHF
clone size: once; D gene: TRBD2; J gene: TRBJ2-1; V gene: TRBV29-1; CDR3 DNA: TGCAGCGTTGAACTGACTAGCGGTAGCTCCTACAATGAGCAGTTCTTC; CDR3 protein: CSVELTSGSSYNEQFF
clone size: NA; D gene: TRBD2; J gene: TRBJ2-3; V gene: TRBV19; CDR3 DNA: TGTGCCACCGGAAGTGCTAGCGGGAGTCCTAGCACAGATACGCAGTATTTT; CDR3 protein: CATGSASGSPSTDTQYF
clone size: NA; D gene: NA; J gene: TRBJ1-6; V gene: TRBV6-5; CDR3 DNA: TGTGCCAGCAGGAATCTACGGTCACCCCTCCACTTT; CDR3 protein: CASRNLRSPLHF
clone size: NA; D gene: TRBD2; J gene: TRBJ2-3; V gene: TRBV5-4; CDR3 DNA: TGTGCCAGCAGCGTCCCTGAGCGGGGACTGAGCACAGATACGCAGTATTTT; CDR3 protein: CASSVPERGLSTDTQYF
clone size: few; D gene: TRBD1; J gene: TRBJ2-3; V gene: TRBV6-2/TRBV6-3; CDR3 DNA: TGTGCCAGCAGTTTTTCGGGACAGGGCAAGGATACGCAGTATTTT; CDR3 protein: CASSFSGQGKDTQYF
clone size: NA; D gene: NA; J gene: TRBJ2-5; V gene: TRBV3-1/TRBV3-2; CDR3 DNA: TGTGCCAGCAGCTCATGGGGTAGCGGCGACCAAGAGACCCAGTACTTC; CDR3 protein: CASSSWGSGDQETQYF
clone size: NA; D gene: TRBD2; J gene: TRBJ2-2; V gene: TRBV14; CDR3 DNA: TGTGCCAGCAGCCAAGGACTAGCGGGAGTCGCCGGGGAGCTGTTTTTT; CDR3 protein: CASSQGLAGVAGELFF
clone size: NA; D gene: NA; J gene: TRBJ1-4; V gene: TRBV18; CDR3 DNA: TGTGCCAGCTCACCCCCGGGACAAGAGGGAGAAAAACTGTTTTTT; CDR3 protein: CASSPPGQEGEKLFF
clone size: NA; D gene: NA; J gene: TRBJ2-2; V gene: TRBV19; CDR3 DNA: TGTGCCAGTAGTATGTCGAGGTACGGGGAGCTGTTTTTT; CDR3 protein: CASSMSRYGELFF
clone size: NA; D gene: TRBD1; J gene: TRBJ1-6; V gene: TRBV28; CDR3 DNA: TGTGCCAGCAATACAGGGGGCTTGATTAATTCACCCCTCCACTTT; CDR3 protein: CASNTGGLINSPLHF
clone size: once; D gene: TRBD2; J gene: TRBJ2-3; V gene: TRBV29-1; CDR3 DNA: TGCAGCGTTGGAGGGACTAGCGGGGGACATACGAATACGCAGTATTTT; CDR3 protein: CSVGGTSGGHTNTQYF
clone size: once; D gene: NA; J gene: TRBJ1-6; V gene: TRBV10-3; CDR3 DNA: TGTGCCATCAGCCCAGTGCTTAATTCACCCCTCCACTTT; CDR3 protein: CAISPVLNSPLHF
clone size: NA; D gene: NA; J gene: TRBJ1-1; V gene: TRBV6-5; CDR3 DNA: TGTGCCAGCAGGGAGTTGGCCGACACTGAAGCTTTCTTT; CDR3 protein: CASRELADTEAFF
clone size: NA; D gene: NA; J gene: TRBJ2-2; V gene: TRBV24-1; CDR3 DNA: TGTGCCACCAGAGCGGAATACGGCACCGGGGAGCTGTTTTTT; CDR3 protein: CATRAEYGTGELFF
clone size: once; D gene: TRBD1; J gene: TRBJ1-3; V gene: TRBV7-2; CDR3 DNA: TGTGCCAGCAGCTCACCCCCGGGACAGGTCGCCTCTGGAAACACCATATATTTT; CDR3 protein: CASSSPPGQVASGNTIYF
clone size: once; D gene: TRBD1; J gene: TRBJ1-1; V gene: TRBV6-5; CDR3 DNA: TGTGCCAGCAGAAGACAGGGACCCATGAACACTGAAGCTTTCTTT; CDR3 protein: CASRRQGPMNTEAFF
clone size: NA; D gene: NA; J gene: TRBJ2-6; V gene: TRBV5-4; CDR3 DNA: TGTGCCAGCAGCTTGTGGAGCGATAGCTCTGGGGCCAACGTCCTGACTTTC; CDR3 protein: CASSLWSDSSGANVLTF
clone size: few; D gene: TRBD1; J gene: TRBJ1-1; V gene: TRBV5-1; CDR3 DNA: TGCGCCAGCAGCCCGGAGGGGGCGCCGGACACTGAAGCTTTCTTT; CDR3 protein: CASSPEGAPDTEAFF
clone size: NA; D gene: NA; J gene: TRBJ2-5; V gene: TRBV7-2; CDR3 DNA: TGTGCCAGCAGCTTAGGGATCGGGGGTGGGGAGACCCAGTACTTC; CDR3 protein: CASSLGIGGGETQYF
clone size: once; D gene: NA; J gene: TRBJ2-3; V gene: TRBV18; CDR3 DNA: TGTGCCAGCTCACCACCCGGGGAGCTCTCCTCGCAGTATTTT; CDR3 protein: CASSPPGELSSQYF
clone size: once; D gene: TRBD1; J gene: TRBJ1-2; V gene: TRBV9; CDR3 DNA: TGTGCCAGCAGCGTGACAGGGGGAAATCCCTATGGCTACACCTTC; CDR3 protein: CASSVTGGNPYGYTF
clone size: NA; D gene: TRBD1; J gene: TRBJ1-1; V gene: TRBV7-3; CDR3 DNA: TGTGCCAGCAGCTTTACAGGGGGCGCGGGGACTGAAGCTTTCTTT; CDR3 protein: CASSFTGGAGTEAFF
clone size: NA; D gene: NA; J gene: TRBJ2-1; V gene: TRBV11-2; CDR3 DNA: TGTGCCAGCAGCTTAGGGGGGACAAACTACAATGAGCAGTTCTTC; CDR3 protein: CASSLGGTNYNEQFF
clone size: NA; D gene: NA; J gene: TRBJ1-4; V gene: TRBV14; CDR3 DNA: TGTGCCAGCAGAGACAGGTCGAATGAAAAACTGTTTTTT; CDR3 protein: CASRDRSNEKLFF
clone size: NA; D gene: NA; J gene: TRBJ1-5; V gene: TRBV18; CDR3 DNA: TGTGCCAGCTCACCCGGGATTAATCAGCCCCAGCATTTT; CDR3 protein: CASSPGINQPQHF
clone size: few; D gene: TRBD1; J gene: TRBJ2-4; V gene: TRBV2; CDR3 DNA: TGTGCCAGCAGTGTGACAGGGAACTCAGCCAAAAACATTCAGTACTTC; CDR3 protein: CASSVTGNSAKNIQYF
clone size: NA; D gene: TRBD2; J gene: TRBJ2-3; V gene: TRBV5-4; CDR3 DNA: TGTGCCAGCAGCGGCGGGACTAGCGAAACAGATACGCAGTATTTT; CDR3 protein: CASSGGTSETDTQYF
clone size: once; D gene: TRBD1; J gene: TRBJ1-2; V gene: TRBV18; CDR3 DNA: TGTGCCAGCTCACTATCGGGACAGGGGAACTATGGCTACACCTTC; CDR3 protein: CASSLSGQGNYGYTF
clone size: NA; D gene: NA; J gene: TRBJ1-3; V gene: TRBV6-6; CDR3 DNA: TGTGCCAGCACGCTAGCGGGTGCTGGAAACACCATATATTTT; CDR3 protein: CASTLAGAGNTIYF
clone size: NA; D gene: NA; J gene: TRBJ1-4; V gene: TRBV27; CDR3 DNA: TGTGCCAGCAGTCCCGCAGGACAGCCAGATAATGAAAAACTGTTTTTT; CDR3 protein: CASSPAGQPDNEKLFF
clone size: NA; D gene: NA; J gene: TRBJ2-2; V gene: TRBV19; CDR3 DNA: TGTGCCAGTAAAGAGCTTTTCGTCGGGGAGCTGTTTTTT; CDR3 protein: CASKELFVGELFF
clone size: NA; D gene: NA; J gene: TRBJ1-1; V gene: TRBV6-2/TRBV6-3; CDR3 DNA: TGTGCCAGCAGTTCTCGGGGGGGCGAGACTGAAGCTTTCTTT; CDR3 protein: CASSSRGGETEAFF
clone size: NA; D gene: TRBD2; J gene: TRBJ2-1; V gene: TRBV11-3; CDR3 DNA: TGTGCCAGCACGGAGACTAGCGGGTTGAATGAGCAGTTCTTC; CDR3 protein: CASTETSGLNEQFF
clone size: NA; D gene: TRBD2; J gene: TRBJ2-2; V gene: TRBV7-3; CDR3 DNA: TGTGCCAGCAGCTTCCTACCTAGCGGGAGAGTCGGCGGGGAGCTGTTTTTT; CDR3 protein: CASSFLPSGRVGGELFF
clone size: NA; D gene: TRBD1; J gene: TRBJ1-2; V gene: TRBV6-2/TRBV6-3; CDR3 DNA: TGTGCCAGCAGTTACCCTGGGACAGGAAGGCCTAACTATGGCTACACCTTC; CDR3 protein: CASSYPGTGRPNYGYTF
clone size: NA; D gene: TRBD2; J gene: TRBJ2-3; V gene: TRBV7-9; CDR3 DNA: TGTGCCAGCAGCCCCCCCACCCCCGAGGGGAGCGGGGCAGATACGCAGTATTTT; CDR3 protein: CASSPPTPEGSGADTQYF
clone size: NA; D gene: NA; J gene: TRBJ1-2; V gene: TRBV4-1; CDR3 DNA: TGCGCCAGCAGCCAAGAAACAGGGTTATCAGTCGCGGATGGCTACACCTTC; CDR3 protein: CASSQETGLSVADGYTF
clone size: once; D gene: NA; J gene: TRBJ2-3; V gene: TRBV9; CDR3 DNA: TGTGCCAGCAGCTCCACCGGGTCGACTAGCACAGATACGCAGTATTTT; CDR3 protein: CASSSTGSTSTDTQYF
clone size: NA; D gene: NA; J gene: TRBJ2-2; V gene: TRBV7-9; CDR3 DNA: TGTGCCAGCAGCTTTACTAGGGAGCTGTTTTTT; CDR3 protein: CASSFTRELFF
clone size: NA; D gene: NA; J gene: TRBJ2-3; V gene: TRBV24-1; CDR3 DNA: TGTGCCACCAGTGCGTCCTCTCCCTGGACTAGCACAGATACGCAGTATTTT; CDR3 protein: CATSASSPWTSTDTQYF